Below are 12 T cell receptor beta chains sequenced from a single sample in a study of blood T cell repertoires in COVID-19. Profiled with immunoSEQ multiplex PCR; TCRdb holds only in-frame clones, not every one. This sample yields roughly 15,000 clones, of which roughly 89% are seen a single time; approximately 34% belongs to the top ten. The sequencing input was peripheral blood. Receptors originate from a woman aged 80 or over with COVID-19, enrolled during active disease.

This chain joins TRBV5-4 and TRBJ2-5; TRBD2 matches at 7 bases. Germline assignment: CDR1 SGHNT and CDR2 YYREEE (reference sequence). The V and J ends lost 3 bases and 1 base, in that order; junction bases with no gene match: 6. There are 15 residues in the CDR3. CDR3 sequence reads: CASSSASGPQETQYF. In nucleotides, the CDR3 is TGTGCCAGCAGCTCCGCTAGCGGTCCCCAAGAGACCCAGTACTTC.

V and J are TRBV4-1 and TRBJ2-3; unclear D gene. Per the germline V gene, CDR1 is MGHRA and CDR2 is YSYEKL. The germline V and J ends were trimmed by 1 base and 1 base, with 6 bases remaining between them. This CDR3 region has 14 residues. CDR3 sequence (DNA): TGCGCCAGCAGCCAAGGGCCTCGCACAGATACGCAGTATTTT. Protein: CASSQGPRTDTQYF.

The rearrangement links TRBV20-1 to TRBJ2-7; D is undetermined. The V gene lost 3 bases and the J gene lost 6 bases, with 15 bases spanning the gap. Germline V gene data show CDR1 as DFQATT and CDR2 as SNEGSKA (reference sequence). CDR3 length: 13 residues. CDR3 loop: CSASGWALGEQYF. CDR3 in DNA: TGCAGTGCTAGTGGCTGGGCCCTCGGCGAGCAGTACTTC.

J is TRBJ2-1 and V is TRBV9, with 10 bases matching TRBD2. Trimming at V came to 2 bases and at J to 5 bases, leaving 4 bases not matched to a gene. Germline CDR1 reads SGDLS; CDR2 reads YYNGEE. CDR3 length: 15 residues. CDR3 protein: CASSVGTSDDNEQFF. The CDR3 bases are TGTGCCAGCAGCGTCGGGACTAGCGACGACAATGAGCAGTTCTTC.

This clone was observed once. J is TRBJ1-2 and V is TRBV6-1; the match to TRBD1 covers 9 bases. This CDR3 is built from 14 residues. Germline lookup yields CDR1 MNHNS and CDR2 SASEGT. V gave up 3 bases and J gave up 4 bases; unmatched junction bases: 3. CDR3 loop: CASSERDRVYGYTF. Here the CDR3 DNA reads TGTGCCAGCAGTGAGAGGGACAGGGTCTATGGCTACACCTTC.

The J gene is TRBJ1-4, the V gene TRBV7-6, with TRBD1 identical over 8 bases. The CDR3 loop spans 18 amino acids. Germline V gene data show CDR1 as SGHVS and CDR2 as FNYEAQ. V lost 4 bases to trimming and J lost 3 bases; unmatched junction nucleotides: 13. In DNA, the CDR3 is TGTGCCAGCAGCTGGGGACAGGCGTTGCAAGTAGCTAATGAAAAACTGTTTTTT. As protein: CASSWGQALQVANEKLFF.

The chain has TRBV27 and TRBJ2-1, with a weak D call TRBD1 (9 bases). Germline CDR1 and CDR2: MNHEY and SMNVEV (reference sequence). With 8 bases removed from V and 4 bases from J, the gap between germline ends came to 15 bases. CDR3 length equals 14 residues. The CDR3 region has the DNA TGTGCCAGCCTTAGCGGGACAGGGTACAATGAGCAGTTCTTC. Its protein is CASLSGTGYNEQFF.

The chain has TRBV5-6 and TRBJ2-1, with D possibly matching TRBD1 (7 bases). V lost 4 bases and J 2 bases, leaving 10 bases between the germline ends. The CDR3 spans 14 residues. Germline V CDR1 and CDR2: SGHDT, YYEEEE. CDR3 protein: CASSPGGPYNEQFF. CDR3 DNA: TGTGCCAGCAGCCCAGGGGGGCCCTACAATGAGCAGTTCTTC.

The DNA of the CDR3 is TGTGCCAGCAGCCCGACAGGAGACTCTGGGGCCAACGTCCTGACTTTC. Protein product: CASSPTGDSGANVLTF. V is TRBV5-4 and J is TRBJ2-6; D is possibly TRBD1 (6 bases). The V end was cut by 4 bases, the J end by 0 bases, with 11 bases between. CDR3 length equals 16 residues. Per the germline V gene, CDR1 is SGHNT and CDR2 is YYREEE (reference sequence).

This rearrangement joins TRBV7-2 to TRBJ2-2; D gene unclear. V lost 5 bases to trimming and J lost 6 bases, with 4 bases between them. Per germline, CDR1 SGHTA and CDR2 FQGNSA. The CDR3 runs 11 residues. The CDR3 loop is CASSPAGELFF. Here the CDR3 DNA reads TGTGCCAGCAGCCCGGCCGGGGAGCTGTTTTTT.

The CDR3 is CASSPRTSGYTF. CDR3 DNA sequence: TGTGCCAGCAGCCCCCGGACATCTGGCTACACCTTC. The chain recombines TRBV5-8 with TRBJ1-2; TRBD1 is a possible D gene (5 bases). Germline V gives CDR1 SGHTS, CDR2 YDEGEE. CDR3 size: 12 residues. Deletions cut 4 bases from V and 7 bases from J, with 11 bases between.

This chain uses TRBV5-4 with TRBJ2-5, with 9 positions matching TRBD1. The CDR3 spans 13 residues. Germline CDR1 reads SGHNT; CDR2 reads YYREEE (reference sequence). J gave up 5 bases and V 3 bases, and 2 bases lay outside the gene matches. The DNA for the CDR3 is TGTGCCAGCAGCTCTGGACAGGGGGAGACCCAGTACTTC. Translation gives CASSSGQGETQYF. The full variable domain, in which reference TRBV5-4 and TRBJ2-5 provide the parts outside the CDR3, is ETGVTQSPTHLIKTRGQQVTLRCSSQSGHNTVSWYQQALGQGPQFIFQYYREEENGRGNFPPRFSGLQFPNYSSELNVNALELDDSALYLCASSSGQGETQYFGPGTRLLVL.